These 17 T cell receptor beta chains came from one sample sequenced in a study of blood T cell repertoires in COVID-19 (dated by TCRdb to about 2020). Library preparation employed the immunoSEQ multiplex PCR assay. TCRdb retrieved this table from immuneACCESS and kept in-frame rearrangements only. Not all clones are present; in checked studies, unresolved V genes account for under half, and no reason is known for the remainder. For this sample there are tens of thousands of clones; 89% appear just once. The ten largest make up over 11% of the sample. Sequences were obtained from peripheral blood. The receptors shown here come from a woman aged 60 to 75 with active COVID-19.

The chain employs TRBV11-2 and TRBJ2-1, with 8 bases fitting TRBD2. The CDR3 runs to 17 residues. Looked up from germline, CDR1 is SGHAT and CDR2 is FQNNGV. Trimming took 3 bases from V and 0 from J; bases not matched to a gene: 7. The DNA for the CDR3 is TGTGCCAGCAGCTTTCTCGGACTAGCCCCCTCCTACAATGAGCAGTTCTTC. Translation: CASSFLGLAPSYNEQFF.

This chain connects TRBV7-2 to TRBJ2-1; 8 bases fit TRBD2. There are 17 residues in the CDR3. J was trimmed by 7 bases and V by 5 bases; bases with no gene match: 16. The germline gives CDR1 SGHTA, CDR2 FQGNSA. CDR3 in amino acids: CASSPRYSGGGPNEQFF. The CDR3, as DNA: TGTGCCAGCAGCCCCCGGTATTCAGGCGGGGGGCCAAATGAGCAGTTCTTC.

The genes are TRBV19 and TRBJ1-6; 8 bases map to TRBD1. Germline trimming cut 6 bases from V and 1 base from J; bases unmatched to any gene: 5. This CDR3 is built from 16 residues. Germline values: CDR1 LNHDA, CDR2 SQIVND (reference sequence). The CDR3: CASRTQGASYNSPLHF. In nucleotides, the CDR3 is TGTGCCAGTAGGACGCAGGGGGCATCCTATAATTCACCCCTCCACTTT.

The rearrangement joins TRBV7-8 to TRBJ1-1, with D perhaps TRBD1 (6 bases). The CDR3 length is 14 residues. Germline CDR1 is SGHVS and CDR2 is FQNEAQ. V dropped 5 bases and J dropped 1 base, with 11 bases sitting between them. CDR3 amino acids: CASSLGQKNTEAFF. As DNA, the CDR3 is TGTGCCAGCAGCCTAGGACAGAAGAACACTGAAGCTTTCTTT.

The V gene is TRBV18, the J gene TRBJ1-5; D possibly corresponds to TRBD1 (5 bases). With 5 bases removed from V and 5 bases from J, the gap between germline ends came to 13 bases. The CDR3 is 14 residues long. CDR1 KGHSH and CDR2 LQKENI come from the germline V gene. The CDR3 is CASSGAGTDQPQHF. The CDR3 nucleotides read TGTGCCAGCTCAGGGGCAGGGACTGATCAGCCCCAGCATTTT.

The chain recombines TRBV7-8 with TRBJ2-7; TRBD1 aligns across 10 bases. The length of the CDR3 is 16 residues. Germline lookup yields CDR1 SGHVS and CDR2 FQNEAQ. The V and J ends lost 5 bases and 3 bases, in that order; junction bases with no gene match: 10. CDR3: CASSPMFGDRGYEQYF. The CDR3 bases are TGTGCCAGCAGCCCAATGTTCGGGGACAGGGGCTACGAGCAGTACTTC.

This chain uses TRBV6-5 with TRBJ2-7; D might be TRBD1 (5 bases). CDR1 and CDR2 from the germline V gene are MNHEY and SVGAGI. Trimming cost V 7 bases and J 2 bases, with 12 bases left between them. This CDR3 is built from 13 residues. CDR3 DNA: TGTGCCAGCATCCGCCCAGGGACCTACGAGCAGTACTTC. It encodes CASIRPGTYEQYF.

The chain uses TRBV7-9 and TRBJ2-1; 10 bases align to TRBD2. The trim removed 4 bases at V and 0 bases at J, leaving 6 bases unmatched. This CDR3 contains 17 residues. Per the germline V gene, CDR1 is SEHNR and CDR2 is FQNEAQ (reference sequence). The CDR3 coding sequence is TGTGCCAGCAGCTCTCCGGTAGCGGGGGGCTCCTACAATGAGCAGTTCTTC. Translation: CASSSPVAGGSYNEQFF. Looking up the rest from reference TRBV7-9 and TRBJ2-1 gives the full variable domain: DTGVSQNPRHKITKRGQNVTFRCDPISEHNRLYWYRQTLGQGPEFLTYFQNEAQLEKSRLLSDRFSAERPKGSFSTLEIQRTEQGDSAMYLCASSSPVAGGSYNEQFFGPGTRLTVL.

The chain carries TRBV11-2 and TRBJ2-7; TRBD1 agrees at 11 bases. The CDR3 consists of 16 residues. From germline, CDR1 is SGHAT and CDR2 FQNNGV. Losses at the gene ends were 5 bases for V and 3 bases for J; bases not matched to a gene: 9. The CDR3 coding sequence is TGTGCCAGCAGCCACCCGAGGGACAGGGGGGACTACGAGCAGTACTTC. Translation: CASSHPRDRGDYEQYF.

The V call is TRBV18, the J call TRBJ2-3; 10 bases align to TRBD2. The CDR3 has 16 amino acids. The V gene end was trimmed by 3 bases and the J gene end by 6 bases; junction bases not matched to a gene: 9. Germline-derived CDR1 and CDR2 are KGHSH and LQKENI. CDR3 sequence reads: CASSPLAGGAADTQYF. The CDR3 DNA reads as TGTGCCAGCTCACCCTTAGCGGGGGGCGCCGCCGATACGCAGTATTTT.

By proportion, this clone is medium-sized. Here the CDR3 DNA reads TGTGCCAGCAGCCAAGTAGGCCGGGGACAGCAGGAGACCCAGTACTTC. It yields the protein CASSQVGRGQQETQYF. The rearrangement uses TRBV3-1 (or the pseudogene TRBV3-2) and TRBJ2-5, with 7 bases aligning to TRBD1. Trimming took 1 base from V and 5 from J; bases not matched to a gene: 10. The CDR3 runs 16 residues. Germline V gene lookup returns CDR1 LGHDT and CDR2 YNNKEL (reference sequence).

The J gene is TRBJ2-1, the V gene TRBV3-1 (or the pseudogene TRBV3-2), with TRBD2 identical over 12 bases. Germline lookup yields CDR1 LGHDT and CDR2 YNNKEL (reference sequence). After removal of 1 base from V and 3 bases from J, the junction contained 4 bases not matched to a gene. This CDR3 is built from 17 residues. CDR3 in DNA: TGTGCCAGCAGCCAAGGCGCTAGCGGGGGGGGCTACAATGAGCAGTTCTTC. This translates into CASSQGASGGGYNEQFF.

The sample holds one count of this clone. This sequence joins TRBV5-1 and TRBJ2-1; D is unresolved. Trimming shortened V by 1 base and J by 13 bases, and 18 bases separated the two germline ends. CDR1 and CDR2 from the germline V gene are SGHRS and YFSETQ. The CDR3 loop spans 14 amino acids. CDR3 in amino acids: CASSLNFVVALQFF. DNA of the CDR3: TGCGCCAGCAGCTTGAATTTTGTCGTAGCACTCCAGTTCTTC.

The chain uses TRBV30 and TRBJ2-1; 7 nucleotides align to TRBD2. CDR1 is GTSNPN, CDR2 SVGIG, per germline (reference sequence). The CDR3 covers 13 residues. V dropped 4 bases and J dropped 8; count of bases not matched to a gene: 8. CDR3 bases: TGTGCCTGGACAGGGCGAGGGAGGGATGAGCAGTTCTTC. This sequence encodes CAWTGRGRDEQFF.

V usage is TRBV5-1 and J usage is TRBJ2-2, with D possibly TRBD1 on 5 matching bases. V lost 2 bases to trimming and J lost 3 bases, with 11 bases between them. In germline, CDR1 is SGHRS, CDR2 YFSETQ. This CDR3 is 15 amino acids long. CDR3: CASSFQGIDTGELFF. The CDR3 coding sequence is TGCGCCAGCAGCTTCCAGGGAATAGACACCGGGGAGCTGTTTTTT.

The chain employs TRBV7-2 and TRBJ1-4; 9 bases line up with TRBD1. CDR1 and CDR2 (germline): SGHTA, FQGNSA. V gave up 1 base and J gave up 6 bases; unmatched junction bases: 3. The CDR3 has 15 amino acids. The CDR3 loop is CASSLVGQGHEKLFF. The CDR3 DNA sequence: TGTGCCAGCAGCTTAGTGGGACAGGGACATGAAAAACTGTTTTTT.

This chain links TRBV7-8 with TRBJ1-2; a weak D match, TRBD1 (6 bases). This CDR3 is built from 15 residues. The germline gives CDR1 SGHVS, CDR2 FQNEAQ. Trimming removed 1 base at V and 3 bases at J, with 12 bases between. The DNA for the CDR3 is TGTGCCAGCAGCTTAGTCGGACAGACAGACTATGGCTACACCTTC. Protein: CASSLVGQTDYGYTF.